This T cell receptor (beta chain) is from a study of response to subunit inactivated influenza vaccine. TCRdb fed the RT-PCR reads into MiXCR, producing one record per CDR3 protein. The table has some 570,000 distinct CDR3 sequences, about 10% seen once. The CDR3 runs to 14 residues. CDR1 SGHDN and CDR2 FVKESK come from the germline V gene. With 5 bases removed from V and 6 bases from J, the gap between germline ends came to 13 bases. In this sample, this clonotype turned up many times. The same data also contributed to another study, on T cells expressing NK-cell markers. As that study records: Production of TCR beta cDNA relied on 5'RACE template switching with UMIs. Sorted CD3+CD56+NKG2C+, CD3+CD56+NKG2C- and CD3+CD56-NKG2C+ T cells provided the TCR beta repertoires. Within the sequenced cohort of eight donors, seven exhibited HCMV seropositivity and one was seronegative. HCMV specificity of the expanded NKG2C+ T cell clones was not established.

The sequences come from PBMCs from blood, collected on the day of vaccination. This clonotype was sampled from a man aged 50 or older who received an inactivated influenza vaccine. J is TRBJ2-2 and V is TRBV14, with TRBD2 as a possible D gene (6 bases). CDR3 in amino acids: CASSALGGAGELFF. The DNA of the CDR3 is TGTGCCAGCAGCGCCCTCGGGGGAGCCGGGGAGCTGTTTTTT.